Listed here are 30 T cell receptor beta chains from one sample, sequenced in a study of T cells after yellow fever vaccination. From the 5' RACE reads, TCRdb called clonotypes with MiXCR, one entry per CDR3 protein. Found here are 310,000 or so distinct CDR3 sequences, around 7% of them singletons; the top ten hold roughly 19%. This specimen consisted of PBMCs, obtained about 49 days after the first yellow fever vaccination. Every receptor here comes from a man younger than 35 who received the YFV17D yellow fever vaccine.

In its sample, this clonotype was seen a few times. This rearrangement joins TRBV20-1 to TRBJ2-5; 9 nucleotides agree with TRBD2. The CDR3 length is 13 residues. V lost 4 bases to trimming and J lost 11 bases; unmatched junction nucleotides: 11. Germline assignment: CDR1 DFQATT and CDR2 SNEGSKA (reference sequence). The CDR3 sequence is CSAIPSTSGPQYF. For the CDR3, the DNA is TGCAGTGCTATTCCCAGCACTAGCGGGCCTCAGTACTTC.

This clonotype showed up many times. The CDR3: CASSLDGQLATGELFF. CDR3 coding DNA: TGCGCCAGCAGCTTGGACGGACAACTAGCCACCGGGGAGCTGTTTTTT. This chain links TRBV5-1 with TRBJ2-2; possible D gene TRBD2, 6 bases. The CDR3 has 16 amino acids. In germline, CDR1 is SGHRS, CDR2 YFSETQ. With 0 bases removed from V and 4 bases from J, the gap between germline ends came to 13 bases.

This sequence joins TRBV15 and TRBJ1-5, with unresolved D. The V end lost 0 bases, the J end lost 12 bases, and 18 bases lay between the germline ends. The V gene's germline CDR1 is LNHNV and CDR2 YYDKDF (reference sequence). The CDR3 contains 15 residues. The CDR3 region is CATSRDRRPPTVQHF. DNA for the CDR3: TGTGCCACCAGCAGAGACAGACGGCCCCCTACGGTCCAGCATTTT.

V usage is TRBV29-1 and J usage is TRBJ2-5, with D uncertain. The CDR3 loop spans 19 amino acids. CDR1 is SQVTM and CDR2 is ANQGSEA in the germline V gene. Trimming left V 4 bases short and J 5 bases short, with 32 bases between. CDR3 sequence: CSVVPADVVLDPTWETQYF. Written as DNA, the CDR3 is TGCAGCGTTGTTCCCGCGGACGTGGTTCTGGACCCCACGTGGGAGACCCAGTACTTC.

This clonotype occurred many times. Here the CDR3 DNA reads TGTGCCAGCAGCCGGGACAGGGTATACGAGCAGTACTTC. This sequence encodes CASSRDRVYEQYF. This sequence joins TRBV7-2 and TRBJ2-7; 9 bases line up with TRBD1. V shed 5 bases and J 4 bases; nucleotides not matched to a gene: 3. Germline CDR1 is SGHTA and CDR2 is FQGNSA. CDR3 length equals 13 residues.

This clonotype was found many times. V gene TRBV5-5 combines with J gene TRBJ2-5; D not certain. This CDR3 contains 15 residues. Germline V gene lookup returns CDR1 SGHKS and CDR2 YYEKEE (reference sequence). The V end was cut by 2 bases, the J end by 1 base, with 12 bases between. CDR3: CASSFEHPSQETQYF. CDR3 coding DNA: TGTGCCAGCAGCTTCGAGCACCCGTCCCAAGAGACCCAGTACTTC.

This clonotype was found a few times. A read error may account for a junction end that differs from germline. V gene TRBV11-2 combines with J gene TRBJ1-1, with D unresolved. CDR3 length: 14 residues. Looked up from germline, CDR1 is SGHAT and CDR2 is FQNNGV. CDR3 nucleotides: TGTGCCAGCAGCCTAGATTTTGCCGGCACTGAAGCTTTCTTT. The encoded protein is CASSLDFAGTEAFF.

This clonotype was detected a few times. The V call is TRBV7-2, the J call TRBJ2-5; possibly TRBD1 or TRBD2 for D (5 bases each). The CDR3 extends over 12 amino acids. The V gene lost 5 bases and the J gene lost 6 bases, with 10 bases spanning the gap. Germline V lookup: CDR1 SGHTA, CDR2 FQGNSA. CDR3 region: CASSPGQQTQYF. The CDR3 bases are TGTGCCAGCAGCCCGGGGCAGCAGACCCAGTACTTC.

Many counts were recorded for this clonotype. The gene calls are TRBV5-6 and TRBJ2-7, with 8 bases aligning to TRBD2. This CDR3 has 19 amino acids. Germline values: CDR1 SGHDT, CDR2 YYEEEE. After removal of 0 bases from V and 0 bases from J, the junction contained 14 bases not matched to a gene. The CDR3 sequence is CASSLASSSGGYSSYEQYV. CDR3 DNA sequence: TGTGCCAGCAGCTTGGCCAGTTCCAGCGGGGGTTACAGCTCCTACGAGCAGTACGTC.

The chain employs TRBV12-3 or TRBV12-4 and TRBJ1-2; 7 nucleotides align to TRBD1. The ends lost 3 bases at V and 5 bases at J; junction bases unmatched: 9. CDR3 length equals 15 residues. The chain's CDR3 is CASSLDTGTAYGYTF. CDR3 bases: TGTGCCAGCAGTTTGGACACCGGGACAGCTTATGGCTACACCTTC.

CDR3 in amino acids: CATSDSSSNEQFF. In DNA form, the CDR3 reads TGTGCCACCAGTGATTCCTCATCGAATGAGCAGTTCTTC. J is TRBJ2-1 and V is TRBV24-1; D is undetermined. CDR3 length equals 13 residues. Germline V CDR1 and CDR2: KGHDR, SFDVKD. V was shortened by 2 bases and J by 7 bases, with 8 bases between the two germline ends.

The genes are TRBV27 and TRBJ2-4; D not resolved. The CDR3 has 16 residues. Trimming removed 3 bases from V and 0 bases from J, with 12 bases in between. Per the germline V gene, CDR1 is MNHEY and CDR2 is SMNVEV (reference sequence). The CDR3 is CASSLWLTLAKNIQYF. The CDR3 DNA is TGTGCCAGCAGTTTGTGGCTTACCTTAGCCAAAAACATTCAGTACTTC.

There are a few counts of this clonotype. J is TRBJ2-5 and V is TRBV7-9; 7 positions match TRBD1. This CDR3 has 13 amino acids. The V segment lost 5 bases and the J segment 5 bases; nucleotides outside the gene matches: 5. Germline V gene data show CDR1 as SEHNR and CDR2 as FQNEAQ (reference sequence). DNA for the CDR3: TGTGCCAGCAGCACGACAGGGTTTGAGACCCAGTACTTC. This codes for CASSTTGFETQYF.

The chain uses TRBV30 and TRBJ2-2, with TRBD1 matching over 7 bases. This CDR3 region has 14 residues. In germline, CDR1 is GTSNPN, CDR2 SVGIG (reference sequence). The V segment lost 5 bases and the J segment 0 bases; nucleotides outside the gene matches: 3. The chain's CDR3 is CAWPGTANTGELFF. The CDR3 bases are TGTGCCTGGCCCGGGACAGCGAACACCGGGGAGCTGTTTTTT.

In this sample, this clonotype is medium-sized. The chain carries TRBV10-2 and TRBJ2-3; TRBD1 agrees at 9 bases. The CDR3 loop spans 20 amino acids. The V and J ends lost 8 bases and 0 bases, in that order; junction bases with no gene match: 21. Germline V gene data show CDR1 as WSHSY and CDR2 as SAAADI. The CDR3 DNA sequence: TGCGCCAGCCCACGCTTTAAACCGGGACAGGGAGTAGTCAGCACAGATACGCAGTATTTT. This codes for CASPRFKPGQGVVSTDTQYF.

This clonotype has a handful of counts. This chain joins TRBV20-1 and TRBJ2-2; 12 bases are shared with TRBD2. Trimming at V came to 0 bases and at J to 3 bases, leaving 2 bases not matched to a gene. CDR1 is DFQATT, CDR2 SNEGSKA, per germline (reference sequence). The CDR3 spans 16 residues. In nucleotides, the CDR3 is TGCAGTGCTAGAGAACTAGCGGGGGGCCACACCGGGGAGCTGTTTTTT. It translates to CSARELAGGHTGELFF.

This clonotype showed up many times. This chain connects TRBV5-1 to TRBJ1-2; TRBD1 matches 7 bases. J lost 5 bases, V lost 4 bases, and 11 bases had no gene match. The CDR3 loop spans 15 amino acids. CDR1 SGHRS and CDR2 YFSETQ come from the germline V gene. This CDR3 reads CASSLRPGQLYGYTF. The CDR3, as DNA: TGCGCCAGCAGCCTACGACCGGGACAGCTATATGGCTACACCTTC.

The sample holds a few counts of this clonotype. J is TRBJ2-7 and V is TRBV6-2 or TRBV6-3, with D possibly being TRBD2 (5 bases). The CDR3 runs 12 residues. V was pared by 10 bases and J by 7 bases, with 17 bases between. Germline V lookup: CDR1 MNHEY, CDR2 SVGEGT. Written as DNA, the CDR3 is TGTGCCATCCAAGGCCGGGGAAGGGAGCAGTACGTC. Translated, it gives CAIQGRGREQYV.

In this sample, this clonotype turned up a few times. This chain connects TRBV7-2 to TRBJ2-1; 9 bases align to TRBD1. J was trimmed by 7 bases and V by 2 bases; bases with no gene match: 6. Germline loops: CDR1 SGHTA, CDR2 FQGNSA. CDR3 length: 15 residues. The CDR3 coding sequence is TGTGCCAGCAGCTTAACCGGGACAGGGCTAAATGAGCAGTTCTTC. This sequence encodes CASSLTGTGLNEQFF. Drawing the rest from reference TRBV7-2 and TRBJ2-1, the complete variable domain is GAGVSQSPSNKVTEKGKDVELRCDPISGHTALYWYRQSLGQGLEFLIYFQGNSAPDKSGLPSDRFSAERTGGSVSTLTIQRTQQEDSAVYLCASSLTGTGLNEQFFGPGTRLTVL.

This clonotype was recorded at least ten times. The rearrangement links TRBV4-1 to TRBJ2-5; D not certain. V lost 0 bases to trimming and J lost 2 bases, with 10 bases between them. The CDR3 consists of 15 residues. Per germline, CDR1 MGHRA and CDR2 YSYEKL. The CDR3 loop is CASSQDAQDQETQYF. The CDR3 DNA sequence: TGCGCCAGCAGCCAAGATGCGCAGGATCAAGAGACCCAGTACTTC.

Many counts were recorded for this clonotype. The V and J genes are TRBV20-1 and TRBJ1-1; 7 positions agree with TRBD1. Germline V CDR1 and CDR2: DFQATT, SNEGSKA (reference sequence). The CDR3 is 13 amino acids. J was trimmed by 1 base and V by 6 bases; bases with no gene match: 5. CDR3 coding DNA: TGCAGTGCCTCCGGGACAGCGAACACTGAAGCTTTCTTT. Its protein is CSASGTANTEAFF.

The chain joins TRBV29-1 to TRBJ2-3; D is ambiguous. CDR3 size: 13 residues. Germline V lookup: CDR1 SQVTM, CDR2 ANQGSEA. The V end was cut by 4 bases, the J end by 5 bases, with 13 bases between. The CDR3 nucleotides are TGCAGCGTTGCTATGCGGCCCAAAGATACGCAGTATTTT. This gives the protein CSVAMRPKDTQYF.

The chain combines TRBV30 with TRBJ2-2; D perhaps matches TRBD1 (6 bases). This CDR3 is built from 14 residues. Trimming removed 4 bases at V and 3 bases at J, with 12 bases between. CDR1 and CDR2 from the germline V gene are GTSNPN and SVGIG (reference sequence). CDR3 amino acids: CAWTWTDHTGELFF. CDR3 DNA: TGTGCCTGGACCTGGACAGACCACACCGGGGAGCTGTTTTTT.

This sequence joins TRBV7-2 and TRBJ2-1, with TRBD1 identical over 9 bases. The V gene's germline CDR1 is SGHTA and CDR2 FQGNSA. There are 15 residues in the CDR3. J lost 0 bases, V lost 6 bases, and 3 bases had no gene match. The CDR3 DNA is TGTGCCAGCAGGGACAGGGGAAGCTCCTACAATGAGCAGTTCTTC. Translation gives CASRDRGSSYNEQFF.

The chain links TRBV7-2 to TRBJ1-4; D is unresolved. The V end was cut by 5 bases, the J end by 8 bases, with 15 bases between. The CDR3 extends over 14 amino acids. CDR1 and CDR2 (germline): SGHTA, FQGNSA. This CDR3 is CASSPTQTAEKLFF. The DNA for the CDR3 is TGTGCCAGCAGCCCGACGCAAACAGCAGAAAAACTGTTTTTT.

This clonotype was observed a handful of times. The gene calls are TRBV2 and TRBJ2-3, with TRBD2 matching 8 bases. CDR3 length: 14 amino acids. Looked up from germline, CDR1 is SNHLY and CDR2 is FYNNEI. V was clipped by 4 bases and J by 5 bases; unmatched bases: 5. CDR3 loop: CASSAGGRRDTQYF. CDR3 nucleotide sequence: TGTGCCAGCAGTGCGGGGGGGCGTAGAGATACGCAGTATTTT.

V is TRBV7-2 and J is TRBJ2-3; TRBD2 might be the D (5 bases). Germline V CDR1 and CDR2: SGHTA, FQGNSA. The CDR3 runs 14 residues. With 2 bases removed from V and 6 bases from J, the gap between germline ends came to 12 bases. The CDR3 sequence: CASSLSGGRDTQYF. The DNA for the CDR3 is TGTGCCAGCAGCTTAAGCGGTGGTCGGGATACGCAGTATTTT.

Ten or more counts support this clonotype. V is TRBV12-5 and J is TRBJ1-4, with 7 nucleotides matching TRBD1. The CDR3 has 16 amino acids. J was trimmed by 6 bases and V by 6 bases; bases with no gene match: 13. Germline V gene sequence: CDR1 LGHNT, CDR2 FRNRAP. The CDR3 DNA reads TGTGCTAGTGGCCCCCGGGGACAGCCCCGTGATGAAAAACTGTTTTTT. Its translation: CASGPRGQPRDEKLFF.

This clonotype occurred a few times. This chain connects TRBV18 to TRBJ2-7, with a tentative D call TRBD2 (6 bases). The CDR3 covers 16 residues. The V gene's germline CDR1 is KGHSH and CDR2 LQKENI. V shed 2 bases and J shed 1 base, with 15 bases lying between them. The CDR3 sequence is CASSPEETGGSYEQYF. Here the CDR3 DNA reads TGTGCCAGCTCACCAGAGGAAACAGGAGGGTCCTACGAGCAGTACTTC.

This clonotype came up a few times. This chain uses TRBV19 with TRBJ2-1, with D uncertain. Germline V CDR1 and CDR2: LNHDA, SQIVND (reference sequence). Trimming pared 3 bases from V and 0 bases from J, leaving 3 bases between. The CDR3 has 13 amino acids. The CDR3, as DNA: TGTGCCAGTAGTATCGGCTCCTACAATGAGCAGTTCTTC. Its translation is CASSIGSYNEQFF.